The rows below give T cell receptor beta chains drawn from one sample of a study of blood T cell repertoires in COVID-19. The table came from immunoSEQ multiplex PCR; TCRdb's copy has only in-frame clones and leaves some out. The sample lists 90,000 to 110,000 clones, about 75% occurring once. The sample consisted of peripheral blood. The receptor source for this set is a woman aged 70-85 years with acute or convalescent COVID-19. Each CDR3 is given with its conserved first and last residue.

V: TRBV4-1
J: TRBJ2-2
CDR3: CASSQVGQGAGELFF

V: TRBV19
J: TRBJ1-3
CDR3: CASSIGGSSGNTIYF

V: TRBV5-5
J: TRBJ2-1
CDR3: CASSSRAGTSGASSYNEQFF

V: TRBV6-5
J: TRBJ1-2
CDR3: CASSEDRVTNYGYTF

V: TRBV14
J: TRBJ1-1
CDR3: CASSQGGDAFF

V: TRBV7-2
J: TRBJ1-5
CDR3: CASSREGQPRGYQPQHF

V: TRBV20-1
J: TRBJ2-5
CDR3: CSASIDRGGETQYF

V: TRBV5-6
J: TRBJ1-1
CDR3: CASSQEAWNTEAFF

V: TRBV29-1
J: TRBJ2-1
CDR3: CSVRGLTIDEQFF

V: TRBV7-9
J: TRBJ2-1
CDR3: CASSTGLAGIYNEQFF

V: TRBV6-1
J: TRBJ1-6
CDR3: CASSERRKGGVNNSPLHF

V: TRBV7-2
J: TRBJ2-2
CDR3: CASSLIRTGELFF

V: TRBV5-1
J: TRBJ2-3
CDR3: CASSLESLPTDTQYF

V: TRBV5-6
J: TRBJ2-3
CDR3: CASSLSPSGLSTDTQYF

V: TRBV18
J: TRBJ2-7
CDR3: CASSVIDSSYEQYF

V: TRBV5-1
J: TRBJ1-2
CDR3: CASSSGRNRNYGYTF

V: TRBV3-1/TRBV3-2
J: TRBJ2-5
CDR3: CASSQVYGTTYGPKGHGETQYF

V: TRBV2
J: TRBJ2-3
CDR3: CASSRGTAQRRITDTQYF

V: TRBV19
J: TRBJ1-1
CDR3: CASSISTGSSEAFF

V: TRBV19
J: TRBJ1-5
CDR3: CASTLGRSNQPQHF

V: TRBV5-6
J: TRBJ2-5
CDR3: CASSQGTDFGETQYF